The 5 T cell receptor beta chains listed next were all sequenced from one sample in a study of blood T cell repertoires in COVID-19. Here immunoSEQ multiplex PCR was the method, and the copy in TCRdb shows in-frame clones only, minus some. The table has 150,000 or so clones, 83% seen once. Sample: peripheral blood. The source is a woman aged 55-70 years with COVID-19, enrolled during active disease.

The chain couples TRBV5-1 to TRBJ2-7; D is perhaps TRBD2 (6 bases). Germline CDR1 reads SGHRS; CDR2 reads YFSETQ. The CDR3 has 14 amino acids. Trimming took off 7 bases at V and 5 bases at J, with 19 bases between the two ends. The CDR3 bases are TGCGCCAGCTTCCAAGCGACTAGTCGAGACGAGCAGTACTTC. Translating it yields CASFQATSRDEQYF.

J is TRBJ1-2 and V is TRBV19; TRBD1 matches 10 bases. V gave up 4 bases and J gave up 7 bases; unmatched junction bases: 12. The CDR3 length is 16 residues. The germline CDR1 and CDR2 sequences are LNHDA and SQIVND (reference sequence). The CDR3 loop reads CASSTGQGLTLGGYTF. CDR3 nucleotides: TGTGCCAGTAGTACGGGACAGGGGCTCACCCTTGGTGGCTACACCTTC.

This clone has just one count. This chain joins TRBV6-5 and TRBJ1-2, with TRBD1 matching over 9 bases. J gave up 4 bases and V 5 bases, and 8 bases lay outside the gene matches. Germline assignment: CDR1 MNHEY and CDR2 SVGAGI. The CDR3 has 15 amino acids. CDR3 DNA: TGTGCCAGCAGTCAGGGACAGGGCCCAATCTATGGCTACACCTTC. Translation: CASSQGQGPIYGYTF.

V and J are TRBV6-5 and TRBJ1-1; TRBD1 aligns across 7 bases. The J segment lost 4 bases and the V segment lost 0 bases, leaving 8 bases of the junction unmatched. The CDR3 contains 16 residues. Per the germline V gene, CDR1 is MNHEY and CDR2 is SVGAGI. The CDR3 sequence: CASSYSGSRTGTEAFF. CDR3 bases: TGTGCCAGCAGTTACTCGGGGTCAAGGACAGGCACTGAAGCTTTCTTT.

This chain links TRBV7-3 with TRBJ2-2, with D perhaps matching TRBD2 (5 bases). This CDR3 region has 17 residues. The ends were cut back, 10 bases at V and 4 bases at J, with 25 bases in the middle. Germline V CDR1 and CDR2: SGHTA, FQGTGA. CDR3: CAMSSSSLVLITGELFF. As DNA, the CDR3 is TGTGCCATGTCTTCCTCTAGCTTGGTTCTAATCACCGGGGAGCTGTTTTTT.